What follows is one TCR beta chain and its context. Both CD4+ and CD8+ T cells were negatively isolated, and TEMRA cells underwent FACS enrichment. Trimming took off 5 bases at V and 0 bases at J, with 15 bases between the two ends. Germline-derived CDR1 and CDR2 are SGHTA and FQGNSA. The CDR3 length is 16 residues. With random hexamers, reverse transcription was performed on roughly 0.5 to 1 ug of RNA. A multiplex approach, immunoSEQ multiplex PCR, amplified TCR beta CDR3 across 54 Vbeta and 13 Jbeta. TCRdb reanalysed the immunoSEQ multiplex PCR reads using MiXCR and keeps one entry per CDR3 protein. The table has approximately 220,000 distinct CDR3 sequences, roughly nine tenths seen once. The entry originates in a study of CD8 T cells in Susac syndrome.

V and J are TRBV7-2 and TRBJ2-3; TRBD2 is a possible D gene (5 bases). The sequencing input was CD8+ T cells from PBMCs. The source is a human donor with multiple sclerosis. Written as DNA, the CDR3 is TGTGCCAGCAGCCCACAGAGACTATTTAGCACAGATACGCAGTATTTT. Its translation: CASSPQRLFSTDTQYF.